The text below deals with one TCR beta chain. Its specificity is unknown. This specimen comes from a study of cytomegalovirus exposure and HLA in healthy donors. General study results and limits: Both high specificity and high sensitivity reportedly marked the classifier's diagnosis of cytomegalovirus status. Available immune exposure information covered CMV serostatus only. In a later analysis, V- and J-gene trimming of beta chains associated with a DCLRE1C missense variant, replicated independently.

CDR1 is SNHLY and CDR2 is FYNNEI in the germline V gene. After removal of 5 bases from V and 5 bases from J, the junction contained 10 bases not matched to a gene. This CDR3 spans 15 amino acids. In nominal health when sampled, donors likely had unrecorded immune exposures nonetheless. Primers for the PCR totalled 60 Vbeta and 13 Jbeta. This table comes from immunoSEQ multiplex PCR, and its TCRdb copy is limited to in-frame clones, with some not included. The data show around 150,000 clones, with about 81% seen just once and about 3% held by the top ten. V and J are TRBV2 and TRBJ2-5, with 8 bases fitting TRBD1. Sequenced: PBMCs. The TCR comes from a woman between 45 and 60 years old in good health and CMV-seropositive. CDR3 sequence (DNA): TGTGCCAGCAGTCGGGACAGGTTGGTTCACGAGACCCAGTACTTC. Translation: CASSRDRLVHETQYF. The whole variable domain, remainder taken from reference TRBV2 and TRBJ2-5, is EPEVTQTPSHQVTQMGQEVILRCVPISNHLYFYWYRQILGQKVEFLVSFYNNEISEKSEIFDDQFSVERPDGSNFTLKIRSTKLEDSAMYFCASSRDRLVHETQYFGPGTRLLVL.